This T cell receptor beta chain was captured in a study of graft-versus-host responses after intestinal transplantation. Study as a whole: All of the recipients had induction that used anti-thymocyte globulin, then tacrolimus and steroids for around 3 years.

Study-level points and caveats: Analysis identified GvH clones in recipient marrow, with some appearing first in ileum or blood. The study associated peak circulating GvH clone levels with early post-transplant HvG declines.

Only in-frame clones appear in the TCRdb table, and some are missing; sequencing was by immunoSEQ multiplex PCR. This table has tens of thousands of clones, around 92% appearing once. J was trimmed by 1 base and V by 5 bases; bases with no gene match: 4. CDR3 length: 14 amino acids. Germline V gene sequence: CDR1 WSHSY, CDR2 SAAADI. To note about this clone: Antigen specificity is unknown.

The sequencing used unstimulated CD4+ T cells sorted from spleen or lymph node cells, collected before intestinal transplant. This TCR was recovered from a human donor who received an intestinal transplant. J is TRBJ2-5 and V is TRBV10-2; TRBD1 agrees at 7 bases. CDR3 nucleotides: TGCGCCAGCAGTTGGACAGGCGGCCAAGAGACCCAGTACTTC. Protein product: CASSWTGGQETQYF.